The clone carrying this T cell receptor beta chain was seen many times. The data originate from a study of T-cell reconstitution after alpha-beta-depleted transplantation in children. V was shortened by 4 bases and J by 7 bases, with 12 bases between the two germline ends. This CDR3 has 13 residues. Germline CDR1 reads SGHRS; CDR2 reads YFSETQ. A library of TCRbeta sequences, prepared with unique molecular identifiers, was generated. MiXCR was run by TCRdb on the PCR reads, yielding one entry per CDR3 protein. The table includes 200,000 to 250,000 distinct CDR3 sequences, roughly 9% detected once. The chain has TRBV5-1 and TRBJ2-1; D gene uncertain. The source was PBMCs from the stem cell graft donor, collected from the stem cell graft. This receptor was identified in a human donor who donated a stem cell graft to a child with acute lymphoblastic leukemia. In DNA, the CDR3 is TGCGCCAGCAGCCCAACATCATTGAATGAGCAGTTCTTC. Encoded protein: CASSPTSLNEQFF.